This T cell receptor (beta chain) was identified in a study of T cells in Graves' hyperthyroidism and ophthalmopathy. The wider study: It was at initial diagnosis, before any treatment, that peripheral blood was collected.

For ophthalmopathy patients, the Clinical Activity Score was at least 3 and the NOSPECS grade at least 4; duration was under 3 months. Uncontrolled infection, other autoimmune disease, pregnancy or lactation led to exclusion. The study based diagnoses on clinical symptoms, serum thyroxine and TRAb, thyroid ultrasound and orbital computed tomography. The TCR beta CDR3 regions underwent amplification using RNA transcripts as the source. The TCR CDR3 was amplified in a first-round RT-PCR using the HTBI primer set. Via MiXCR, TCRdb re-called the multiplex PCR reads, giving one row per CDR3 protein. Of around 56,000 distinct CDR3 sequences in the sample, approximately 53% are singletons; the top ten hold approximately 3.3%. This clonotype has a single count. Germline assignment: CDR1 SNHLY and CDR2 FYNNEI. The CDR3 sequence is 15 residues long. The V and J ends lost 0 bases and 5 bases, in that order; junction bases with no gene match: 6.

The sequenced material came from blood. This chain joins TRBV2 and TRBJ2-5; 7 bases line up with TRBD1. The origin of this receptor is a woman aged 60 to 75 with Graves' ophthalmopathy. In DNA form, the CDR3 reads TGTGCCAGCAGTGAAGCGCTAGGCAGGGGGGAGACCCAGTACTTC. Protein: CASSEALGRGETQYF. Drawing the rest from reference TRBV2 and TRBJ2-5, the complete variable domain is EPEVTQTPSHQVTQMGQEVILRCVPISNHLYFYWYRQILGQKVEFLVSFYNNEISEKSEIFDDQFSVERPDGSNFTLKIRSTKLEDSAMYFCASSEALGRGETQYFGPGTRLLVL.